The source of this T cell receptor (beta chain) is a study of T cells after yellow fever vaccination. This CDR3 is 15 amino acids long. Germline-derived CDR1 and CDR2 are SGHDT and YYEEEE. Trimming pared 3 bases from V and 10 bases from J, leaving 17 bases between. In making TCR cDNA, 5'RACE template switching added a universal primer site and UMIs to it. Using its own MiXCR run on the 5' RACE reads, TCRdb lists one record per CDR3 protein. The sample records nearly 350,000 distinct CDR3 sequences, about 7.8% being singletons. General study findings and limits: Weaker overall, the secondary response nonetheless peaked faster (day 5 versus 15). There was a small share of clonotypes that showed up in both the CD4 and CD8 compartments. In post-booster samples, most primary-vaccination clones reappeared (about 96% CD4, 88% CD8).

Comments on this clonotype: Its antigen remains unknown.

The sequence derives from a man aged 18 to 30 who received the YFV17D yellow fever vaccine. V and J are TRBV5-6 and TRBJ1-6, with a possible D match to TRBD1 (5 bases). Sequences were derived from PBMCs, sampled about 41 days after the first yellow fever vaccination. The CDR3 DNA follows: TGTGCCAGCAGCTCGCTCGTGGGGGGGGTCTCACCCCTCCACTTT. Amino acid sequence: CASSSLVGGVSPLHF. Drawing the rest from reference TRBV5-6 and TRBJ1-6, the complete variable domain is DAGVTQSPTHLIKTRGQQVTLRCSPKSGHDTVSWYQQALGQGPQFIFQYYEEEERQRGNFPDRFSGHQFPNYSSELNVNALLLGDSALYLCASSSLVGGVSPLHFGNGTRLTVT.